What follows are 20 T cell receptor beta chains derived from one specimen sequenced in a study of T cells in localized non-small cell lung cancer. Measured with immunoSEQ multiplex PCR; TCRdb has only the in-frame clones, and not every one. The sample lists 20,000 to 25,000 clones; about 94% were seen once. Sequences were derived from peripheral blood, sampled before any cancer treatment. These receptors all come from a woman between 35 and 75 years old with stage I lung adenocarcinoma.

This rearrangement joins TRBV7-2 to TRBJ1-5, with D hard to call. V was clipped by 7 bases and J by 8 bases, with 12 bases between them. The germline V gene encodes CDR1 SGHTA and CDR2 FQGNSA. The CDR3 consists of 12 residues. The CDR3 protein is CASNKQEEPQHF. The CDR3 DNA sequence: TGTGCCAGCAATAAGCAAGAGGAGCCCCAGCATTTT.

The gene calls are TRBV6-1 and TRBJ2-1, with TRBD2 matching 7 bases. Germline trimming cut 5 bases from V and 1 base from J; bases unmatched to any gene: 5. This CDR3 region has 15 residues. Germline assignment: CDR1 MNHNS and CDR2 SASEGT. In DNA form, the CDR3 reads TGTGCCAGCAGTCGCGGGAGCTCTTCCTACAATGAGCAGTTCTTC. Its protein is CASSRGSSSYNEQFF.

This CDR3 reads CASSPQRYEQFF. The CDR3 region has the DNA TGTGCCAGCAGCCCCCAGAGGTATGAGCAGTTCTTC. The genes are TRBV7-2 and TRBJ2-1; no reliable D call. This CDR3 is built from 12 residues. Germline CDR1 is SGHTA and CDR2 is FQGNSA. Trimming cost V 5 bases and J 8 bases, with 10 bases left between them.

The chain is built from TRBV28 and TRBJ2-3; either TRBD1 or TRBD2 may supply D (5 bases each). The CDR3 totals 18 residues. Germline-derived CDR1 and CDR2 are MDHEN and SYDVKM. Trimming stripped 5 bases from V and 2 bases from J, with 23 bases between. CDR3 region: CASSPTPQGVGITDTQYF. In DNA, the CDR3 is TGTGCCAGCAGTCCCACCCCTCAGGGAGTAGGGATCACAGATACGCAGTATTTT. Filled out from reference TRBV28 and TRBJ2-3, the complete variable domain reads DVKVTQSSRYLVKRTGEKVFLECVQDMDHENMFWYRQDPGLGLRLIYFSYDVKMKEKGDIPEGYSVSREKKERFSLILESASTNQTSMYLCASSPTPQGVGITDTQYFGPGTRLTVL.

The chain couples TRBV28 to TRBJ2-7; TRBD2 is a possible D gene (5 bases). Germline V gene lookup returns CDR1 MDHEN and CDR2 SYDVKM. Trimming removed 5 bases at V and 6 bases at J, with 14 bases between. The CDR3 spans 13 residues. CDR3 protein: CASSNAGNPEQYF. In DNA, the CDR3 is TGTGCCAGCAGTAACGCCGGGAATCCCGAGCAGTACTTC.

The J gene is TRBJ1-1, the V gene TRBV5-1; a possible D gene is TRBD1 (6 bases). The CDR3 has 16 amino acids. Germline CDR1 reads SGHRS; CDR2 reads YFSETQ. The V end lost 5 bases, the J end lost 1 base, and 18 bases lay between the germline ends. The CDR3, as DNA: TGCGCCAGCAGTTGGACCACGGACAGATCGAACACTGAAGCTTTCTTT. Protein sequence: CASSWTTDRSNTEAFF.

The chain recombines TRBV28 with TRBJ2-4; 7 nucleotides line up with TRBD2. V lost 6 bases and J lost 1; bases outside the gene matches: 3. Germline values: CDR1 MDHEN, CDR2 SYDVKM. The CDR3 consists of 14 residues. The CDR3 region is CASSLGGAKNIQYF. CDR3 DNA: TGTGCCAGCAGCCTGGGAGGGGCCAAAAACATTCAGTACTTC. The full variable domain, rest sourced from reference TRBV28 and TRBJ2-4, is DVKVTQSSRYLVKRTGEKVFLECVQDMDHENMFWYRQDPGLGLRLIYFSYDVKMKEKGDIPEGYSVSREKKERFSLILESASTNQTSMYLCASSLGGAKNIQYFGAGTRLSVL.

This rearrangement joins TRBV5-1 to TRBJ2-7; D perhaps matches TRBD2 (6 bases). Germline lookup yields CDR1 SGHRS and CDR2 YFSETQ. Trimming took 1 base from V and 3 from J, leaving 11 bases between them. The CDR3 totals 14 residues. This chain's CDR3 is CASSLHGRLYEQYF. The CDR3 DNA follows: TGCGCCAGCAGCTTGCACGGGAGACTCTACGAGCAGTACTTC.

This chain links TRBV7-9 with TRBJ2-7; TRBD2 aligns across 7 bases. The length of the CDR3 is 14 residues. The germline CDR1 and CDR2 sequences are SEHNR and FQNEAQ (reference sequence). Losses at the gene ends were 0 bases for V and 5 bases for J; bases not matched to a gene: 4. CDR3 in DNA: TGTGCCAGCAGCTTAGCGGGAGGGCCGGACGAGCAGTACTTC. Its translation is CASSLAGGPDEQYF.

The V and J genes are TRBV7-9 and TRBJ1-2, with 7 bases matching TRBD1. The CDR3 spans 14 residues. The germline gives CDR1 SEHNR, CDR2 FQNEAQ (reference sequence). The trim removed 3 bases at V and 10 bases at J, leaving 11 bases unmatched. The CDR3 here is CASSFRKPGQHYTF. The CDR3 nucleotides are TGTGCCAGCAGCTTTAGAAAACCGGGACAGCACTACACCTTC.

The genes are TRBV7-9 and TRBJ2-1; TRBD2 is a possible D gene (6 bases). The CDR3 has 15 residues. Between the trimmed V and J ends, which lost 2 bases and 2 bases, there was a span of 10 bases. The germline V gene has CDR1 SEHNR and CDR2 FQNEAQ (reference sequence). As DNA, the CDR3 is TGTGCCAGCAGCTTAAGGGACTCTACCTACAATGAGCAGTTCTTC. It is translated as CASSLRDSTYNEQFF.

The CDR3 DNA reads as TGTGCCAGCAGTTTTTACCCCGGGGTAGCGGGAGTTCAAGTTGGGACAGATACGCAGTATTTT. Translating gives CASSFYPGVAGVQVGTDTQYF. V is TRBV28 and J is TRBJ2-3, with 9 bases fitting TRBD2. Germline CDR1 MDHEN, CDR2 SYDVKM. CDR3 length: 21 residues. The J segment lost 3 bases and the V segment lost 3 bases, leaving 22 bases of the junction unmatched.

The chain combines TRBV7-6 with TRBJ2-7, with 12 nucleotides matching TRBD1. Germline assignment: CDR1 SGHVS and CDR2 FNYEAQ. This CDR3 spans 19 amino acids. J was trimmed by 6 bases and V by 2 bases; bases with no gene match: 17. The DNA for the CDR3 is TGTGCCAGCAGCTTAACGAACCGGGACAGGGGGCGTGCCGCGGCCGAGCAGTACTTC. Translated: CASSLTNRDRGRAAAEQYF. The full variable domain, with the rest looked up from reference TRBV7-6 and TRBJ2-7, is GAGVSQSPRYKVTKRGQDVALRCDPISGHVSLYWYRQALGQGPEFLTYFNYEAQQDKSGLPNDRFSAERPEGSISTLTIQRTEQRDSAMYRCASSLTNRDRGRAAAEQYFGPGTRLTVT.

This chain links TRBV27 with TRBJ1-1, with D unresolved. The CDR3 is 14 residues long. Germline V lookup: CDR1 MNHEY, CDR2 SMNVEV (reference sequence). The V end was cut by 2 bases, the J end by 4 bases, with 11 bases between. This chain's CDR3 is CASSLTWSGTEAFF. The CDR3 region has the DNA TGTGCCAGCAGTTTAACTTGGTCCGGCACTGAAGCTTTCTTT.

This chain uses TRBV20-1 with TRBJ1-1; D unclear. Germline V lookup: CDR1 DFQATT, CDR2 SNEGSKA (reference sequence). This CDR3 has 11 residues. The CDR3 sequence: CRKVLGTEAFF. The CDR3 DNA is TGCAGAAAAGTGTTGGGCACTGAAGCTTTCTTT.

The chain recombines TRBV5-8 with TRBJ2-7; D is uncertain. The CDR3 totals 14 residues. The germline CDR1 and CDR2 sequences are SGHTS and YDEGEE. Trimming removed 4 bases at V and 3 bases at J, with 14 bases between. The CDR3 bases are TGTGCCAGCAGCGGAGTGGACGGGCACTACGAGCAGTACTTC. It encodes CASSGVDGHYEQYF.

This chain links TRBV21-1 with TRBJ2-7; TRBD1 reflects the table's D call only, with no check against the DNA. TRBV21-1 is a listed pseudogene. This CDR3 contains 12 residues. CDR3 loop: CASKYRVDEQYF. The CDR3 DNA is TGTGCCAGCAAATACAGGGTCGACGAGCAGTACTTC.

This sequence joins TRBV2 and TRBJ1-1, with D maybe TRBD1 (6 bases). Germline V gene data show CDR1 as SNHLY and CDR2 as FYNNEI. CDR3 size: 12 residues. Trimming removed 5 bases from V and 4 bases from J, with 8 bases in between. As DNA, the CDR3 is TGTGCCAGCAGTAGGGGGGTCACTGAAGCTTTCTTT. Translation: CASSRGVTEAFF.

The rearrangement links TRBV19 to TRBJ2-3; D remains unclear. V was pared by 5 bases and J by 7 bases, with 7 bases between. CDR1 and CDR2 from the germline V gene are LNHDA and SQIVND (reference sequence). The CDR3 extends over 11 amino acids. The DNA for the CDR3 is TGTGCCAGTAGTGTGAGGAATACGCAGTATTTT. This encodes CASSVRNTQYF.

The chain carries TRBV27 and TRBJ1-5; tentatively, D is TRBD1 (5 bases). Germline CDR1 reads MNHEY; CDR2 reads SMNVEV (reference sequence). V gave up 4 bases and J gave up 5 bases, with 15 bases separating them. There are 15 residues in the CDR3. The CDR3 DNA sequence: TGTGCCAGCAGTTCCTCTTCAGGGCGGGATCAGCCCCAGCATTTT. It codes for CASSSSSGRDQPQHF.